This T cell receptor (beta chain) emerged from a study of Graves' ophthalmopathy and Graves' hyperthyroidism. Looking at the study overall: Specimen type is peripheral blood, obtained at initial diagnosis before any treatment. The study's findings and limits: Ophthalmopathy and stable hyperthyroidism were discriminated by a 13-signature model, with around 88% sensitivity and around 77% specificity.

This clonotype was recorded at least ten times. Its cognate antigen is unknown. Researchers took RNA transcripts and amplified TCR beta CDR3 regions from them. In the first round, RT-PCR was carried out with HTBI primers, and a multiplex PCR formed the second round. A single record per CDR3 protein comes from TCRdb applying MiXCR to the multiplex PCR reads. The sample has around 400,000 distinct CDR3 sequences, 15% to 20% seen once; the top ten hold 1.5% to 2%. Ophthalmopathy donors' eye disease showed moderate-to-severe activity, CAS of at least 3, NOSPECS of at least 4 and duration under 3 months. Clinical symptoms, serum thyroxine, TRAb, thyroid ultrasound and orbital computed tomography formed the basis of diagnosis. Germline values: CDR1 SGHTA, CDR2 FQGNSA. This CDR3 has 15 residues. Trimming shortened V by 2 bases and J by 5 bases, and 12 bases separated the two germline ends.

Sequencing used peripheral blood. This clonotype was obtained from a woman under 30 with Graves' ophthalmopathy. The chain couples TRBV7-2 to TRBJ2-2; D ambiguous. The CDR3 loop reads CASSLSGVLTGELFF. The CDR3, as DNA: TGTGCCAGCAGCTTATCTGGGGTTTTAACCGGGGAGCTGTTTTTT.